The clone carrying this TCR beta chain was seen repeatedly, ten times or more. Trimming removed 2 bases at V and 4 bases at J, with 10 bases between. Germline V gene lookup returns CDR1 MNHEY and CDR2 SMNVEV (reference sequence). The CDR3 is made up of 14 amino acids. Methods described previously, with TCR primers listed, were used for bulk TCR libraries. TCRdb re-called the PCR reads with MiXCR, one entry per CDR3 protein. The data show a few hundred thousand distinct CDR3 sequences, with under 30% seen just once and around 0.79% held by the top ten. The data belong to a study of molecular identifiers for immune sequencing clone quantification.

Sequencing used naive CD8+ T cells from blood, with Jurkat cell RNA spiked in. Subset specified: FACS-sorted CD8+CD4-CCR7+CD45RA+ naive T cells. This TCR was sampled from a human donor in good health. Some libraries in this study had Jurkat cell RNA spiked in. The rearrangement uses TRBV27 and TRBJ2-3; the D is unclear. This CDR3 reads CASSLNSPPDTQYF. The CDR3 bases are TGTGCCAGCAGTTTAAATTCTCCCCCAGATACGCAGTATTTT.